The sequence of this T cell receptor (beta chain) was determined in a study of blood T cell repertoires in COVID-19. Germline assignment: CDR1 SEHNR and CDR2 FQNEAQ (reference sequence). V shed 9 bases, J shed 0 bases, and the junction held 4 bases outside the gene matches. The CDR3 is made up of 14 amino acids. In the study's own analysis: Reference gene primer amplification yielded estimated nucleated cell counts. Assay used: immunoSEQ multiplex PCR; TCRdb lists only in-frame clones, some missing. The V and J calls and clone size are taken from that table; D and trimming were inferred from the DNA. The profile covers around 62,000 clones, with 93% appearing a single time and approximately 2.6% taken by the ten largest.

This chain joins TRBV7-9 and TRBJ2-3; 9 bases match TRBD2. Sequenced input: peripheral blood. The sequence was obtained from a man in his 70s with active COVID-19. For the CDR3, the DNA is TGTGCCAGTCCTGGACTAGCGAGCACAGATACGCAGTATTTT. Its translation: CASPGLASTDTQYF.